Shown below are 2 T cell receptor beta chains from a single sample sequenced in a study of CD8 T cells in ankylosing spondylitis. Study-level results: A motif of fewer than ten highly homologous TCR beta variants was seen as apparently characteristic of ankylosing spondylitis blood.

No antigen has been assigned to these receptors. TCRdb independently ran MiXCR on the 5' RACE reads; one entry per CDR3 protein. Among approximately 500,000 distinct CDR3 sequences listed, more than 9.5% were seen once. The specimen sequenced was blood, either unsorted or a sorted T cell fraction (not recorded which). Receptor source: a male donor with ankylosing spondylitis.

J is TRBJ2-1 and V is TRBV11-2; 9 bases are shared with TRBD2. The CDR3 is 17 residues long. Germline V gene sequence: CDR1 SGHAT, CDR2 FQNNGV. The J segment lost 2 bases and the V segment lost 0 bases, leaving 5 bases of the junction unmatched. CDR3 protein: CASSLDLKREAYNEQFF. The CDR3 region has the DNA TGTGCCAGCAGCTTAGATCTAAAGCGGGAGGCCTACAATGAGCAGTTCTTC. Complete variable domain (other parts from reference TRBV11-2 and TRBJ2-1): EAGVAQSPRYKIIEKRQSVAFWCNPISGHATLYWYQQILGQGPKLLIQFQNNGVVDDSQLPKDRFSAERLKGVDSTLKIQPAKLEDSAVYLCASSLDLKREAYNEQFFGPGTRLTVL.

The J gene is TRBJ2-2, the V gene TRBV3-1, with a weak D call TRBD1 (6 bases). The V and J ends lost 0 bases and 2 bases respectively, with 10 bases between them. Germline CDR1 reads LGHDT; CDR2 reads YNNKEL (reference sequence). This CDR3 contains 16 residues. Here the CDR3 DNA reads TGTGCCAGCAGCCAAGAAACAGGGTTTAACACCGGGGAGCTGTTTTTT. This translates into CASSQETGFNTGELFF.